This T cell receptor (beta chain) was retrieved from a study of blood T cell repertoires in COVID-19. Trimming cost V 6 bases and J 0 bases, with 11 bases left between them. Germline lookup yields CDR1 KGHSH and CDR2 LQKENI. The CDR3 runs 14 residues. Generated by immunoSEQ multiplex PCR, the TCRdb table keeps only in-frame clones and is missing some. Here the sample spans about 320,000 clones, roughly 88% being singletons. The sequenced sample was peripheral blood. This clonotype originated in a woman between 50 and 59 years old with acute or convalescent COVID-19. This rearrangement joins TRBV18 to TRBJ1-2, with D possibly matching TRBD1 (5 bases). The CDR3 DNA reads TGTGCCAGCTCCCCGCTACAGGCTAACTATGGCTACACCTTC. Encoded protein: CASSPLQANYGYTF.